This entry describes one T cell receptor beta chain. The data were taken from a study of T cell changes during pregnancy in multiple sclerosis. The data were produced by immunoSEQ multiplex PCR, yet TCRdb's version contains in-frame clones alone and is incomplete. The sample holds about 120,000 clones, approximately 90% seen once. The source was peripheral blood, collected in the third trimester of pregnancy. The sequence was collected from a female donor with multiple sclerosis, enrolled in a pregnancy study.

CDR3 coding DNA: TGCGCCAGCAGTTCCAGGCAGGTACGCAATCAGCCCCAGCATTTT. Amino acid sequence: CASSSRQVRNQPQHF. The V and J genes are TRBV10-2 and TRBJ1-5; no clear D gene. Trimming pared 5 bases from V and 2 bases from J, leaving 13 bases between. The CDR3 covers 15 residues. Germline V gene data show CDR1 as WSHSY and CDR2 as SAAADI.